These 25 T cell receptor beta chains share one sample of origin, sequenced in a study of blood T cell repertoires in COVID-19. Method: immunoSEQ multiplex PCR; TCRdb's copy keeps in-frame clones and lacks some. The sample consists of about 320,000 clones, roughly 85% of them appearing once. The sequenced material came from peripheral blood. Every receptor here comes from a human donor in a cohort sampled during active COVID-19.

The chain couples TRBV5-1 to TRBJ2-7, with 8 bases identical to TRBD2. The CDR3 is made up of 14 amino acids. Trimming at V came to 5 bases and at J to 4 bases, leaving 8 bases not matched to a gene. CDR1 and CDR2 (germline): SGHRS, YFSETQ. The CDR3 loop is CASSREGGTYEQYF. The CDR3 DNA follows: TGCGCCAGCAGTCGGGAGGGGGGAACATACGAGCAGTACTTC. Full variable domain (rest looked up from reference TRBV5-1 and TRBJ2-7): KAGVTQTPRYLIKTRGQQVTLSCSPISGHRSVSWYQQTPGQGLQFLFEYFSETQRNKGNFPGRFSGRQFSNSRSEMNVSTLELGDSALYLCASSREGGTYEQYFGPGTRLTVT.

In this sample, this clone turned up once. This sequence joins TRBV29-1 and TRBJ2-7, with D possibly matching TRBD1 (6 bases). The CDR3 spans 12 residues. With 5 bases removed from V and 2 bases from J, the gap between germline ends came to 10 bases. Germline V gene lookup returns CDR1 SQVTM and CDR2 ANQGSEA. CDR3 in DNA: TGCAGCGTTTCAGGGGCCCCCTACGAGCAGTACTTC. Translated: CSVSGAPYEQYF.

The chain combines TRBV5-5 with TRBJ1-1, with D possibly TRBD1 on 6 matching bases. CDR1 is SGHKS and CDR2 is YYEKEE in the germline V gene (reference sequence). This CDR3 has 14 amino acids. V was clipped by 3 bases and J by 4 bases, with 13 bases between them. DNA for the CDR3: TGTGCCAGCAGCTCTAGAGGGGGGGGCACTGAAGCTTTCTTT. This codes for CASSSRGGGTEAFF.

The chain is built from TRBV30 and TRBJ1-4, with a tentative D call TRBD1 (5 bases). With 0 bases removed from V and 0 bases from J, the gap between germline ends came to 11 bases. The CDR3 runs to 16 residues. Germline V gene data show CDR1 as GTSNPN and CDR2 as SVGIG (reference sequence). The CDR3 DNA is TGTGCCTGGAGTGTGGGCGGGGGTGCAACTAATGAAAAACTGTTTTTT. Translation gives CAWSVGGGATNEKLFF. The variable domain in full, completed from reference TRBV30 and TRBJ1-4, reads SQTIHQWPATLVQPVGSPLSLECTVEGTSNPNLYWYRQAAGRGLQLLFYSVGIGQISSEVPQNLSASRPQDRQFILSSKKLLLSDSGFYLCAWSVGGGATNEKLFFGSGTQLSVL.

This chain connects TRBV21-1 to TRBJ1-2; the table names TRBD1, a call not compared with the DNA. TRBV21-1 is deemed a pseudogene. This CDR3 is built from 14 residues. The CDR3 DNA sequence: TGTGCCAGCTGCTACAGGGGACAGAACTATGGCTACACCTTC. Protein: CASCYRGQNYGYTF.

The CDR3 here is CASSLDSDPGTDTQYF. The CDR3 coding sequence is TGTGCCAGTAGCCTTGACAGCGACCCTGGCACAGATACGCAGTATTTT. V gene TRBV19 combines with J gene TRBJ2-3; maybe TRBD1 (5 bases). Per the germline V gene, CDR1 is LNHDA and CDR2 is SQIVND (reference sequence). The CDR3 contains 16 residues. V dropped 6 bases and J dropped 1 base, with 17 bases sitting between them.

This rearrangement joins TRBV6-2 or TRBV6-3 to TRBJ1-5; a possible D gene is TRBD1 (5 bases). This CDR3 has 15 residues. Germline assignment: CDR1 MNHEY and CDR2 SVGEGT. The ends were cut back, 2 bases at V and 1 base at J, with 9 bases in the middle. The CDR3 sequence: CASSYRGGSNQPQHF. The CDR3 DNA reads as TGTGCCAGCAGTTACAGGGGAGGAAGCAATCAGCCCCAGCATTTT.

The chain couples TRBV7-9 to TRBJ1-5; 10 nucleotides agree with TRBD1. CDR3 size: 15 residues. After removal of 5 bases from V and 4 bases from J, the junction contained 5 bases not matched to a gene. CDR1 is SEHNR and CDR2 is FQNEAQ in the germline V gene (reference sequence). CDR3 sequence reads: CASSLGTGVNQPQHF. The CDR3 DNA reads TGTGCCAGCAGCCTTGGGACAGGGGTTAATCAGCCCCAGCATTTT.

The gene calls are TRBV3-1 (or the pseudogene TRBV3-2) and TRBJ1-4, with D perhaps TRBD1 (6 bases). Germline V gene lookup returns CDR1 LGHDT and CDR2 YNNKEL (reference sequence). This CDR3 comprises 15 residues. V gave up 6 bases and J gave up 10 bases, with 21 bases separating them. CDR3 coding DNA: TGTGCCAGCAGTCCTGAGGGGGTTACGTTCGGAAAACTGTTTTTT. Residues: CASSPEGVTFGKLFF.

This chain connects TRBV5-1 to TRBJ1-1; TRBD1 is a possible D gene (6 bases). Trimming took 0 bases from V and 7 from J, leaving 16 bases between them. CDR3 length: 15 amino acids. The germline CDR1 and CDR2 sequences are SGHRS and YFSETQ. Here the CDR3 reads CASSLVTDSIIEAFF. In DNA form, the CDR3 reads TGCGCCAGCAGCTTGGTTACGGACAGCATAATTGAAGCTTTCTTT.

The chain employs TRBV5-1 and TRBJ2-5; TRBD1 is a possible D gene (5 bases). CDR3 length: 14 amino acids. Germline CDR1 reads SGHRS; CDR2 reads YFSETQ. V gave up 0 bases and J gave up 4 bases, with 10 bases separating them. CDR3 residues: CASSLARGRETQYF. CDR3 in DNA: TGCGCCAGCAGCTTGGCTAGGGGCAGAGAGACCCAGTACTTC. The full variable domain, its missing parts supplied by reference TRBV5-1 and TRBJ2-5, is KAGVTQTPRYLIKTRGQQVTLSCSPISGHRSVSWYQQTPGQGLQFLFEYFSETQRNKGNFPGRFSGRQFSNSRSEMNVSTLELGDSALYLCASSLARGRETQYFGPGTRLLVL.

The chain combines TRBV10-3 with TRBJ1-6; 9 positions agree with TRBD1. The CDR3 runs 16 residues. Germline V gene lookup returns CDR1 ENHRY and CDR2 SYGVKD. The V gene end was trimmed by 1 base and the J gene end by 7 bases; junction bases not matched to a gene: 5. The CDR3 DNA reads TGTGCCATCAGTGAGTTCGGACAGGGGCAAAATTCACCCCTCCACTTT. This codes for CAISEFGQGQNSPLHF.

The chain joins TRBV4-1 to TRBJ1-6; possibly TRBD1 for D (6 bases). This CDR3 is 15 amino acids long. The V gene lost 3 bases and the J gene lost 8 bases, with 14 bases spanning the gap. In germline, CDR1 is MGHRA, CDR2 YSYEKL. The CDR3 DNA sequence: TGCGCCAGCAGCCATCGCAGGGGTGAGTATTCACCCCTCCACTTT. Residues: CASSHRRGEYSPLHF.

The CDR3 sequence: CASSPIHRGTNYGYTF. The CDR3, as DNA: TGTGCCAGCAGCCCTATCCACAGGGGAACCAACTATGGCTACACCTTC. V and J are TRBV6-2 or TRBV6-3 and TRBJ1-2; 7 bases fit TRBD1. The V segment lost 6 bases and the J segment 2 bases; nucleotides outside the gene matches: 12. From germline, CDR1 is MNHEY and CDR2 SVGEGT. This CDR3 is built from 16 residues.

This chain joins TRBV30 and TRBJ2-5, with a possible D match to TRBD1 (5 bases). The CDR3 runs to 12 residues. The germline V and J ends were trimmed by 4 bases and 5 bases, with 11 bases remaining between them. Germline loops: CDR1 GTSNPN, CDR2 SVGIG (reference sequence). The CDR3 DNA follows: TGTGCCTGGAATGCAGGGTGGGAGACCCAGTACTTC. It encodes CAWNAGWETQYF. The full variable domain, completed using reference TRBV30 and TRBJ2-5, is SQTIHQWPATLVQPVGSPLSLECTVEGTSNPNLYWYRQAAGRGLQLLFYSVGIGQISSEVPQNLSASRPQDRQFILSSKKLLLSDSGFYLCAWNAGWETQYFGPGTRLLVL.

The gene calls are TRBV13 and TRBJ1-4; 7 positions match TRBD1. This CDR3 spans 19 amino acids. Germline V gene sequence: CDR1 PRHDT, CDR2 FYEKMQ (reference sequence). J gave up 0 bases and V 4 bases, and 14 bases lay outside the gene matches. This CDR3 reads CASSSWDSRQAATNEKLFF. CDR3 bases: TGTGCCAGCAGCTCCTGGGACAGCCGGCAGGCCGCAACTAATGAAAAACTGTTTTTT.

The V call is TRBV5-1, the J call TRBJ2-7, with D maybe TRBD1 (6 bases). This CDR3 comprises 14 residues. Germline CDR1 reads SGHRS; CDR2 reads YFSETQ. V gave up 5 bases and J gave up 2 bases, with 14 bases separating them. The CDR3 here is CASSWTEVAYEQYF. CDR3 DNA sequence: TGCGCCAGCAGTTGGACAGAAGTAGCCTACGAGCAGTACTTC.

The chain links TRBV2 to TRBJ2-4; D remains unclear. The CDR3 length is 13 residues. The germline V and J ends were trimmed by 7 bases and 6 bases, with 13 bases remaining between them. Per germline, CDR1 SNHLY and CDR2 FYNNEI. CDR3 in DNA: TGTGCCAGCAAAGAGGTTAGTAGAAACATTCAGTACTTC. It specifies CASKEVSRNIQYF.

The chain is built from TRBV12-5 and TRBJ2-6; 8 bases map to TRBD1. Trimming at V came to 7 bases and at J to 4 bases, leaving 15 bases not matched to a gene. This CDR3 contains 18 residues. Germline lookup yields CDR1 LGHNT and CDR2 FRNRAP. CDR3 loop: CASALGGQGAPGANVLTF. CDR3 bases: TGTGCTAGTGCCCTCGGCGGCCAGGGGGCGCCCGGGGCCAACGTCCTGACTTTC. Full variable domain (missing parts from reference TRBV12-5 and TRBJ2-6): DARVTQTPRHKVTEMGQEVTMRCQPILGHNTVFWYRQTMMQGLELLAYFRNRAPLDDSGMPKDRFSAEMPDATLATLKIQPSEPRDSAVYFCASALGGQGAPGANVLTFGAGSRLTVL.

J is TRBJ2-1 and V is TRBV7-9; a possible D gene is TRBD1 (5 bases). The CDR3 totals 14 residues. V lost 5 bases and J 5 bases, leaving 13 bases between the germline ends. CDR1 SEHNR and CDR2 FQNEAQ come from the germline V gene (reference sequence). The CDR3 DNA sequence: TGTGCCAGCAGCCAATTCGACAGCCACAATGAGCAGTTCTTC. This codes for CASSQFDSHNEQFF.

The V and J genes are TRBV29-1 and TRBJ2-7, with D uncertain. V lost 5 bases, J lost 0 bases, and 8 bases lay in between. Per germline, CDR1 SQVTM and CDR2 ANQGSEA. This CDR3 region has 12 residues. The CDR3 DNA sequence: TGCAGCGTTCTTAGTCTCTCCTACGAGCAGTACTTC. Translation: CSVLSLSYEQYF.

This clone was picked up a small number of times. Here the CDR3 reads CASSLGQGVSPLHF. CDR3 nucleotide sequence: TGTGCCAGCAGCCTAGGACAGGGAGTGTCACCCCTCCACTTT. The V and J genes are TRBV3-1 (or the pseudogene TRBV3-2) and TRBJ1-6; 8 nucleotides align to TRBD1. This CDR3 spans 14 amino acids. The J segment lost 10 bases and the V segment lost 4 bases, leaving 6 bases of the junction unmatched. The V gene's germline CDR1 is LGHDT and CDR2 YNNKEL (reference sequence).

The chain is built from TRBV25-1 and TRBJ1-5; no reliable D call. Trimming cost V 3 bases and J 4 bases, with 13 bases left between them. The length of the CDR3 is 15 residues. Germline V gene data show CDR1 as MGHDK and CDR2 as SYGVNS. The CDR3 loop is CASSDARVGNQPQHF. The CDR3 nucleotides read TGTGCCAGCAGTGATGCCCGGGTCGGGAATCAGCCCCAGCATTTT. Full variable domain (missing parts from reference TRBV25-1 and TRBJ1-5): EADIYQTPRYLVIGTGKKITLECSQTMGHDKMYWYQQDPGMELHLIHYSYGVNSTEKGDLSSESTVSRIRTEHFPLTLESARPSHTSQYLCASSDARVGNQPQHFGDGTRLSIL.

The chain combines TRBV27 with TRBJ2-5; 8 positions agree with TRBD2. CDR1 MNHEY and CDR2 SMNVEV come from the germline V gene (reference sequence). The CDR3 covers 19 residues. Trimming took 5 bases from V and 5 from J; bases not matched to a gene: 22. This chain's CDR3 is CASSPATPGGRKDRETQYF. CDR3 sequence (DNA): TGTGCCAGCAGTCCCGCCACACCGGGGGGGCGAAAAGATAGGGAGACCCAGTACTTC.

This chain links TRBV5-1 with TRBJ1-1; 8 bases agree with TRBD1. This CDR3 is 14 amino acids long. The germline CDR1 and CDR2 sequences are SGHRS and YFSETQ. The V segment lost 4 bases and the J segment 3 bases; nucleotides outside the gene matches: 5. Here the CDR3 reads CASSLQGADTEAFF. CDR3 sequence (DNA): TGCGCCAGCAGCCTTCAGGGGGCGGACACTGAAGCTTTCTTT.